The entry that follows covers one TCR beta chain sequence. Its antigen is still unknown. This entry comes from a study of T cell responses to AZD1222 COVID-19 vaccine. Overall study results and limits: Spike-specific TCR breadth and depth both grew after two AZD1222 doses. The donor group comprised mostly white British people and more females; the analysis possibly underestimated clonal diversity. Close to half of all spike-specific TCRs reportedly target regions of the variants that are unmutated. Scientists sampled the repertoires only once the peak T cell response had passed.

Using immunoSEQ multiplex PCR, the repertoire was profiled, and TCRdb retains in-frame clones only, with some absent. The table has around 170,000 clones, approximately 89% seen once. Germline lookup yields CDR1 SGHVS and CDR2 FNYEAQ. V gave up 6 bases and J gave up 0 bases; unmatched junction bases: 10. The CDR3 covers 18 residues. The rearrangement joins TRBV7-6 to TRBJ2-6, with 8 bases identical to TRBD1. The sample was peripheral blood, taken on day 0 of AZD1222 vaccination. The receptor was isolated from an adult in good health. The CDR3 spells CASRPGRTGFSGANVLTF. CDR3 nucleotide sequence: TGTGCCAGCAGACCGGGGAGGACAGGGTTCTCTGGGGCCAACGTCCTGACTTTC.